This T cell receptor (beta chain) was recovered during a study of response to subunit inactivated influenza vaccine. This clonotype appeared many times. Its cognate antigen is unknown. Using its own MiXCR run on the RT-PCR reads, TCRdb lists one record per CDR3 protein. This sample has approximately 530,000 distinct CDR3 sequences, with approximately 6.9% found just once. The CDR3 sequence is 13 residues long. Germline lookup yields CDR1 SNHLY and CDR2 FYNNEI. V dropped 2 bases and J dropped 6 bases, with 11 bases sitting between them. Study-wide results and caveats: Each seasonal influenza vaccination, the authors suggested, recruits few new T cells.

This chain links TRBV2 with TRBJ2-7; D unclear. Sequenced here: PBMCs from blood, sampled approximately 25 months after vaccination. The sequence was collected from a man aged 50 to 69 who received an inactivated influenza vaccine. The CDR3 protein is CASSESSWGEQYF. The CDR3 DNA reads as TGTGCCAGCAGTGAAAGCAGTTGGGGCGAGCAGTACTTC.